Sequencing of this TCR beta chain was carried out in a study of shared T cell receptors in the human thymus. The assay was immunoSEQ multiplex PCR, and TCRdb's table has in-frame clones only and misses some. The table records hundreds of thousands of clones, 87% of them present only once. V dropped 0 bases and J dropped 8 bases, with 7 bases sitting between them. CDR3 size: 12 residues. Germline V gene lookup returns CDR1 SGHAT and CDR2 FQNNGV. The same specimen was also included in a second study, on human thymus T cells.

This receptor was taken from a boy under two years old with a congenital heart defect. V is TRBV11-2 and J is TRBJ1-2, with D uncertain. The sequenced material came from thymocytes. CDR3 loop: CASSLDSKGYTF. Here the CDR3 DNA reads TGTGCCAGCAGCTTAGATAGTAAGGGCTACACCTTC.